This T cell receptor (beta chain) was observed in a study of CD8 T cells in Susac syndrome. This CDR3 has 16 amino acids. V lost 3 bases and J 3 bases, leaving 18 bases between the germline ends. CDR1 DFQATT and CDR2 SNEGSKA come from the germline V gene (reference sequence). Notes on the study in general: An acknowledgment was made by the study that its TCR sequencing and HLA analysis involved relatively few individuals.

Those who served as multiple sclerosis controls were treatment-naive patients with stable or active relapsing-remitting disease. Negative magnetic isolation gave CD8+ and CD4+ cells; FACS enriched CD8+ TEMRA. On this clonotype itself: Its antigen remains unidentified.

With random hexamers, 0.5 to 1 ug RNA was reverse transcribed. immunoSEQ multiplex PCR amplified TCR beta CDR3 across 54 Vbeta, 13 Jbeta. TCRdb ran MiXCR on the immunoSEQ multiplex PCR reads and lists one entry per CDR3 protein. Of hundreds of thousands of distinct CDR3 sequences in the sample, about 94% are singletons; the top ten hold over 0.1%. The chain uses TRBV20-1 and TRBJ2-1, with a tentative D call TRBD2 (6 bases). The sequence was obtained from a human donor with multiple sclerosis. The sequenced material came from CD8+ T cells from PBMCs. Written as DNA, the CDR3 is TGCAGTGCTAGTTGGTCAGGCGGGATCGTCTACAATGAGCAGTTCTTC. Translation gives CSASWSGGIVYNEQFF.